The following is a TCR beta chain sequence with its context. Indicated treatment: randomized to nivolumab then ipilimumab (arm A) or the reverse (arm B). This sample stems from a study of sequential checkpoint blockade in melanoma. As for the study in general: After nivolumab or ipilimumab alone, about two dozen patients had week-13 rebiopsies.

The CDR3 has 12 amino acids. V was shortened by 10 bases and J by 5 bases, with 14 bases between the two germline ends. Germline V gene lookup returns CDR1 MDHEN and CDR2 SYDVKM. TCRdb keeps only in-frame clones here, not all; method: immunoSEQ multiplex PCR. The sample records about 12,000 clones, around 20% being singletons. The V and J genes are TRBV28 and TRBJ2-5; D may be TRBD1 or TRBD2 (6 bases each). This receptor was obtained from a human donor with melanoma. The sample in question was tumor tissue (inferred from file names), obtained from a patient given nivolumab and ipilimumab in sequence. The CDR3 DNA reads TGTGCCACCACGGGGGCAACGGAGACCCAGTACTTC. It translates to CATTGATETQYF.